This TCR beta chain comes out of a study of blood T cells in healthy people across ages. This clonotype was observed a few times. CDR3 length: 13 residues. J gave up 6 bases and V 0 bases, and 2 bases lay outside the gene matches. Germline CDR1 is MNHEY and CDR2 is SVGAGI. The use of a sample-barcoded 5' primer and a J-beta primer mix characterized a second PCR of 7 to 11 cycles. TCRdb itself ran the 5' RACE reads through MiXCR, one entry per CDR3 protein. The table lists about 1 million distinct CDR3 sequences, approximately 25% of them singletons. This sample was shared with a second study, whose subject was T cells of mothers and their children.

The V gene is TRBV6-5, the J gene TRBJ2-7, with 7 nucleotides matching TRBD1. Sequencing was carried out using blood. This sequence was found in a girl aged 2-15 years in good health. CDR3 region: CASSYSEGAEQYF. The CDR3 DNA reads TGTGCCAGCAGTTACTCAGAGGGGGCCGAGCAGTACTTC.